This entry lists 4 T cell receptor beta chains sequenced from one sample in a study of CXCR3-negative and CXCR3-positive naive CD8 T cells. General study results and limits: When CXCR3-positive naive cells were set against CXCR3-negative naive cells, the former had more hydrophobic TRB CDR3s.

The authors made the TRB cDNA libraries by 5' RACE using UMI labels. From the 5' RACE reads, TCRdb lists one entry per CDR3 protein and no DNA. Its listing shows around 110,000 distinct CDR3 sequences. Their cognate antigens are unknown. Specimen: naive CXCR3+ CD8+ T cells from blood. Subset meaning: CD45RO-CCR7+CD27+CD95- naive CD8+ T cells expressing CXCR3 (TNR3+). The source of these receptors is a human donor in good health. Some clones in this sample may be carry-over from other donors' samples.

The V gene is TRBV29-1, the J gene TRBJ2-5; TCRdb calls TRBD1, which cannot be checked without DNA. Germline values: CDR1 SQVTM, CDR2 ANQGSEA. There are 15 residues in the CDR3. The CDR3 sequence is CSVDGKDRAGETQYF.

This chain uses TRBV7-8 with TRBJ2-7; TCRdb picks TRBD1, but there is no DNA to check that call. Germline CDR1 and CDR2: SGHVS and FQNEAQ. The CDR3 covers 13 residues. This CDR3 is CASSLEDRDEQYF.

The chain joins TRBV7-9 to TRBJ1-1; TCRdb proposes TRBD1, but this gene call is untestable without DNA. This CDR3 comprises 17 residues. The germline V gene has CDR1 SEHNR and CDR2 FQNEAQ (reference sequence). The CDR3 sequence is CASSLGHLTVLNTEAFF.

This rearrangement joins TRBV29-1 to TRBJ1-3; without DNA, the TCRdb call of TRBD1 cannot be checked. The CDR3 runs to 15 residues. CDR1 is SQVTM, CDR2 ANQGSEA, per germline. The CDR3 is CSVEAYRGLGNTIYF.